These 5 T cell receptor beta chains were all obtained from the same sample, sequenced in a study of cytomegalovirus exposure and HLA in healthy donors. PCR used 60 Vbeta primers and 13 Jbeta primers. The repertoire was sequenced with immunoSEQ multiplex PCR; TCRdb's copy has only in-frame clones and lacks some. The sample contains about 210,000 clones, roughly 85% of which appear only once. Material: PBMCs. Receptors originate from a male donor in good health and CMV-seronegative.

The chain carries TRBV7-2 and TRBJ2-2; 7 positions agree with TRBD2. Germline CDR1 SGHTA, CDR2 FQGNSA. V lost 1 base and J lost 4; bases outside the gene matches: 3. This CDR3 comprises 15 residues. The CDR3 DNA is TGTGCCAGCAGCTTAGTTAGCGGGCGCACCGGGGAGCTGTTTTTT. Amino acids: CASSLVSGRTGELFF.

Comment on this clone: The sample contains more than one DNA sequence encoding this CDR3. V and J are TRBV6-4 and TRBJ2-3; TRBD2 aligns across 10 bases. Germline loops: CDR1 MRHNA, CDR2 SNTAGT. The CDR3 has 15 residues. With V trimmed by 3 bases and J by 3 bases, 3 bases remained unmatched. The CDR3 DNA sequence: TGTGCCAGCAGTGATAGTAGCGGGGGGACAGATACGCAGTATTTT. Translation: CASSDSSGGTDTQYF.

To note about this clone: The same CDR3 is also encoded by other DNA sequences in this sample. The chain employs TRBV11-2 and TRBJ1-2; weak D call: TRBD1 (5 bases). Germline CDR1 SGHAT, CDR2 FQNNGV. The CDR3 spans 13 residues. Trimming pared 3 bases from V and 3 bases from J, leaving 8 bases between. The DNA for the CDR3 is TGTGCCAGCAGCTTGGCCAGGGACTATGGCTACACCTTC. It yields the protein CASSLARDYGYTF.

The chain is built from TRBV29-1 and TRBJ2-3; no reliable D call. CDR3 size: 14 residues. CDR1 is SQVTM, CDR2 ANQGSEA, per germline. V lost 7 bases, J lost 1 base, and 15 bases lay in between. CDR3 region: CSARSGIRTDTQYF. CDR3 DNA: TGCAGCGCCCGTTCCGGTATCCGCACAGATACGCAGTATTTT.

The chain links TRBV9 to TRBJ2-3, with TRBD2 matching over 8 bases. CDR3 length: 16 amino acids. With V trimmed by 2 bases and J by 3 bases, 8 bases remained unmatched. From germline, CDR1 is SGDLS and CDR2 YYNGEE. CDR3 DNA: TGTGCCAGCAGCGTCACTGGCGGGAGGAAGACAGATACGCAGTATTTT. Translating gives CASSVTGGRKTDTQYF.